This TCR beta chain was found in a study of T cells after yellow fever vaccination. This clonotype turned up a few times. Trimming shortened V by 5 bases and J by 4 bases, and 12 bases separated the two germline ends. The CDR3 is 13 amino acids. CDR1 is MNHNS and CDR2 is SASEGT in the germline V gene. One entry per CDR3 protein, called by TCRdb with MiXCR from the 5' RACE reads. The sample records about 350,000 distinct CDR3 sequences, roughly 8.3% being singletons. This sequence was found in a young man who received the YFV17D yellow fever vaccine. This sequence joins TRBV6-1 and TRBJ2-7; either TRBD1 or TRBD2 may supply D (5 bases each). Sequenced material: PBMCs, taken about 41 days after the first yellow fever vaccination. The CDR3 is CASSRDGNYEQYV. The CDR3 coding sequence is TGTGCCAGCAGTCGGGACGGGAATTACGAGCAGTACGTC.